This TCR beta chain was identified during a study of cytomegalovirus exposure and HLA in healthy donors. Study-wide results and caveats: Per published reports, the classifier diagnosed cytomegalovirus status with high specificity and sensitivity.

Turning to this clone: Antigen unknown.

Use of 60 Vbeta and 13 Jbeta primers characterized the PCR. TCRdb's copy holds only in-frame clones and misses some; the assay was immunoSEQ multiplex PCR. The table has around 150,000 clones, 72% seen once. V was cut by 0 bases and J by 0 bases, with 5 bases left in between. This CDR3 has 14 residues. CDR1 and CDR2 from the germline V gene are SGDLS and YYNGEE. This TCR came from a man aged 40-50 years in good health and CMV-seronegative. The chain carries TRBV9 and TRBJ2-3; D unresolved. Sequenced: PBMCs. The CDR3: CASSVGLSTDTQYF. Here the CDR3 DNA reads TGTGCCAGCAGCGTAGGGCTCAGCACAGATACGCAGTATTTT.